This T cell receptor (beta chain) is drawn from a study of human T cells and chemical hapten exposure. Study context: Doses of diphenylcyclopropenone went to the patients' scalps weekly throughout the approximately 22-week study. Study results and limitations: Expanded TCR counts at PT1 went up together with patch test score, a positive correlation. After DPC sensitization, TCRs above 1 in 1000 frequency showed no change.

Original processing notes: Samples ranged from roughly 23,224 to 690,600 TCRs, with a median of roughly 96,000. TCRdb independently ran MiXCR on the RACE reads; one entry per CDR3 protein. The V and J calls here are based on TCRdb, not the publication. Among some 32,000 distinct CDR3 sequences listed, around 6% were seen once. Documented time point: patch test 3, about 24 weeks after DPC sensitization. Stated treatment: therapeutic diphenylcyclopropenone sensitization with weekly scalp DPC. Details on this clonotype: The antigen is undetermined.

V was trimmed by 7 bases and J by 6 bases, leaving 15 bases between them. This CDR3 is built from 13 residues. In germline, CDR1 is MNHEY, CDR2 SVGEGT. The sample was whole blood, taken in connection with sensitization to the hapten diphenylcyclopropenone (DPC). The chain carries TRBV6-2 or TRBV6-3 and TRBJ1-1, with a tentative D call TRBD1 (5 bases). The receptor's source is a man under 40 with alopecia areata. Some clones in this sample may be carry-over from other donors' samples. The CDR3 protein is CASIRGAGAEAFF. CDR3 nucleotides: TGTGCCAGCATCCGTGGGGCTGGCGCTGAAGCTTTCTTT.